What follows describes a single T cell receptor (beta chain). Its specificity is unknown. The library came from three nested PCR rounds adapted from ARM-PCR protocols. MiXCR was run by TCRdb on the multiplex PCR reads, yielding one entry per CDR3 protein. The sample consists of 65,000 to 90,000 distinct CDR3 sequences, approximately 68% of them appearing once. No cell sorting was done before RNA was extracted from the tissue. Newly diagnosed lung cancer patients had thoracic surgery in China, August–November 2014, without prior chemotherapy. The entry originates in a study of tumor and adjacent non-tumor tissue in lung cancer. Study overall: Stage I to III disease affected 9 to 10 men and roughly five women aged 31 to 76. Study-level findings and limits: Tumor tissue had significantly higher TCR diversity than normal lung.

This receptor was taken from a woman aged 70-85 years with non-small cell lung cancer. Sequencing input: lung tumor tissue.

CDR3 loop: CSATTGAASEAFF. The CDR3 coding sequence is TGCAGTGCTACCACTGGCGCGGCCAGTGAAGCTTTCTTT. V usage is TRBV20-1 and J usage is TRBJ1-1; D uncertain. Germline V lookup: CDR1 DFQATT, CDR2 SNEGSKA (reference sequence). The V gene lost 4 bases and the J gene lost 7 bases, with 16 bases spanning the gap. CDR3 length: 13 residues.